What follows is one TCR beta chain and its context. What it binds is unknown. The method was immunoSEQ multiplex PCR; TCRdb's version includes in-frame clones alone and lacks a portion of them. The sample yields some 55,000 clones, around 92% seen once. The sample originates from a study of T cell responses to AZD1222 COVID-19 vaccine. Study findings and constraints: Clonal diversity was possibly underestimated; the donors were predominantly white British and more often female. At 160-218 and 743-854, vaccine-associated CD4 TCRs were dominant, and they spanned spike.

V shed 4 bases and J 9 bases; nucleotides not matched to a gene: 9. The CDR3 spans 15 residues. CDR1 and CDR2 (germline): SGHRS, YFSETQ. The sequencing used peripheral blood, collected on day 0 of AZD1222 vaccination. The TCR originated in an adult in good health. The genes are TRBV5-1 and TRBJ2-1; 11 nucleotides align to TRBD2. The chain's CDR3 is CASSTQTSGSAEQFF. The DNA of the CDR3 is TGCGCCAGCAGCACCCAAACTAGCGGGAGTGCTGAGCAGTTCTTC.